The source of this T cell receptor (beta chain) is a study of blood T cell repertoires in COVID-19. Study context: Sites across the United States, Italy and Spain contributed samples from acute and convalescent COVID-19. PBMCs, B-cell-depleted T cells, or T cells were the source of the cDNA or gDNA that made up the material.

Per the authors' pipeline: Counts of nucleated cells, estimated from reference gene primer amplification, were obtained. Clones were sequenced by immunoSEQ multiplex PCR, and TCRdb holds only the in-frame ones, with some missing. V and J calls and clone size are those listed in that table; D and trimming were worked out from the DNA. The sample has around 140,000 clones; roughly 88% are singletons. The junction had 4 bases not matched to a gene; V was cut back by 0 bases and J by 6 bases. The CDR3 has 16 amino acids. In germline, CDR1 is SGHTA, CDR2 FQGNSA. The chain has TRBV7-2 and TRBJ2-3, with TRBD2 matching 12 bases. The sequenced sample was peripheral blood. The clonotype comes from a man aged 55-75 years with active or convalescent COVID-19. The CDR3 spells CASSLATSGGRDTQYF. DNA for the CDR3: TGTGCCAGCAGCTTAGCGACTAGCGGGGGTAGGGATACGCAGTATTTT.